This T cell receptor (beta chain) is drawn from a study of blood T cell repertoires in COVID-19. Overall study context: Sample material is recorded as cDNA or gDNA derived from T cells, B-cell-depleted T cells, or PBMCs.

Participants were aged about 18 to 95 years, lived in over 20 US areas, and enrolled virtually. Assignments of participants to cohorts depended upon their own reported clinical history. Original handling: Amplification from reference gene primers served as the basis for estimated nucleated cell counts. Measured with immunoSEQ multiplex PCR; TCRdb has only the in-frame clones, and not every one. V and J calls and clone size follow that table, whereas D and trimming were derived from the DNA. This sample has around 450,000 clones, with around nine tenths found just once. Germline V CDR1 and CDR2: LNHDA, SQIVND (reference sequence). CDR3 length: 17 amino acids. V gave up 2 bases and J gave up 0 bases, with 14 bases separating them.

The TCR originated in a woman aged 18-29 years with acute COVID-19. This rearrangement joins TRBV19 to TRBJ1-3; tentatively, D is TRBD1 (6 bases). Sequencing input: PBMCs or T cells enriched from blood (not recorded which). The CDR3: CASSINRARGSGNTIYF. The CDR3 DNA is TGTGCCAGTAGTATAAACAGGGCCAGGGGCTCTGGAAACACCATATATTTT.